This TCR beta chain was captured by sequencing in a study of blood T cell repertoires in COVID-19. The CDR3 contains 13 residues. Trimming removed 2 bases at V and 5 bases at J, with 9 bases between. Germline V lookup: CDR1 SGHTA, CDR2 FQGNSA. Assay: immunoSEQ multiplex PCR; the TCRdb copy retains only in-frame clones and omits some. The sample contains around 330,000 clones, roughly 90% of which appear only once. This clone showed up just a few times. The sample has other DNA sequences that encode this CDR3 too. The sample consisted of PBMCs or T cells enriched from blood (not recorded which). This sequence was found in a woman between 40 and 55 years old who had recovered from COVID-19. The rearrangement joins TRBV7-2 to TRBJ1-1; tentatively, D is TRBD1 (5 bases). CDR3 residues: CASSLRGGTEAFF. The DNA for the CDR3 is TGTGCCAGCAGCTTAAGGGGTGGAACTGAAGCTTTCTTT.